Listed here are 19 T cell receptor beta chains from one sample, sequenced in a study of CD8+ T cells in alopecia areata. It was cDNA, reverse transcribed from extracted RNA, that served as the sequencing template. The data were produced by immunoSEQ multiplex PCR, yet TCRdb's version contains in-frame clones alone and is incomplete. The sample consists of a few hundred thousand clones, roughly three fifths of them appearing once. The sample's treatment: oral pan-JAK inhibitor, 5-10 mg twice daily. The starting material was CD4+ T cells sorted from blood, obtained around week 44, from a patient treated with tofacitinib. These receptors were collected from a human donor with alopecia areata.

This clone was seen a few times. The rearrangement uses TRBV2 and TRBJ1-5, with TRBD1 matching over 7 bases. CDR3 length: 14 residues. Germline V gene lookup returns CDR1 SNHLY and CDR2 FYNNEI. The junction had 4 bases not matched to a gene; V was cut back by 7 bases and J by 1 base. CDR3 residues: CASTQQGSNQPQHF. The CDR3 DNA sequence: TGTGCCAGCACCCAACAGGGGAGCAATCAGCCCCAGCATTTT.

The chain has TRBV7-2 and TRBJ1-1; D might be TRBD1 (6 bases). Germline values: CDR1 SGHTA, CDR2 FQGNSA. CDR3 length: 14 residues. V was clipped by 5 bases and J by 4 bases, with 14 bases between them. DNA for the CDR3: TGTGCCAGCAGCGTACAGGGTGGAGGCACTGAAGCTTTCTTT. It specifies CASSVQGGGTEAFF.

This clone was seen a single time. This chain uses TRBV7-9 with TRBJ2-3; no clear D gene. The CDR3 extends over 13 amino acids. CDR1 and CDR2 from the germline V gene are SEHNR and FQNEAQ (reference sequence). Trimming took 5 bases from V and 5 from J, leaving 11 bases between them. Written as DNA, the CDR3 is TGTGCCAGCAGCCCCCTCTGGGGAGATACGCAGTATTTT. This sequence encodes CASSPLWGDTQYF.

The V call is TRBV29-1, the J call TRBJ1-2, with D perhaps matching TRBD1 (6 bases). This CDR3 spans 13 amino acids. Germline values: CDR1 SQVTM, CDR2 ANQGSEA. Trimming pared 4 bases from V and 5 bases from J, leaving 14 bases between. The CDR3 coding sequence is TGCAGCGTTGGACAGGTCCTTAAATATGGCTACACCTTC. This encodes CSVGQVLKYGYTF.

This sequence joins TRBV5-1 and TRBJ2-7; D tentatively reads TRBD1 or TRBD2 (5 bases each). There are 17 residues in the CDR3. Germline values: CDR1 SGHRS, CDR2 YFSETQ. V lost 0 bases, J lost 3 bases, and 19 bases lay in between. This chain's CDR3 is CASSLALGTNLNYEQYF. The DNA for the CDR3 is TGCGCCAGCAGCTTGGCGTTGGGGACCAACTTGAACTACGAGCAGTACTTC.

The chain links TRBV29-1 to TRBJ1-1; D ambiguous. This CDR3 comprises 14 residues. Trimming shortened V by 1 base and J by 5 bases, and 14 bases separated the two germline ends. CDR1 and CDR2 from the germline V gene are SQVTM and ANQGSEA. The CDR3 DNA sequence: TGCAGCGTTGAAGGGAGAGCAGGAAGTACTGAAGCTTTCTTT. Protein: CSVEGRAGSTEAFF.

The chain has TRBV5-6 and TRBJ2-7; 7 bases map to TRBD1. Germline assignment: CDR1 SGHDT and CDR2 YYEEEE. The V segment lost 4 bases and the J segment 6 bases; nucleotides outside the gene matches: 4. The CDR3 consists of 12 residues. The CDR3 DNA reads as TGTGCCAGCAGCATAAACAGGGGCGAGCAGTACTTC. Protein: CASSINRGEQYF.

The chain combines TRBV4-1 with TRBJ1-1; D possibly corresponds to TRBD1 (5 bases). CDR3 length: 14 amino acids. Germline V gene lookup returns CDR1 MGHRA and CDR2 YSYEKL. The V gene lost 3 bases and the J gene lost 5 bases, with 13 bases spanning the gap. The CDR3 nucleotides are TGCGCCAGCAGCCACCAGGGAGTAGGTACTGAAGCTTTCTTT. Translating gives CASSHQGVGTEAFF.

In DNA form, the CDR3 reads TGTGCCAGCAGTGACTCGTGGGGCTACACCTTC. This sequence encodes CASSDSWGYTF. V is TRBV25-1 and J is TRBJ1-2; D unresolved. The ends were cut back, 3 bases at V and 8 bases at J, with 7 bases in the middle. In germline, CDR1 is MGHDK, CDR2 SYGVNS. This CDR3 comprises 11 residues.

The chain has TRBV18 and TRBJ2-3; TRBD1 might be the D (6 bases). The CDR3 is made up of 15 amino acids. Trimming shortened V by 6 bases and J by 0 bases, and 13 bases separated the two germline ends. CDR1 KGHSH and CDR2 LQKENI come from the germline V gene. The CDR3, as DNA: TGTGCCAGCTCGCCGACAGGAACTAGCACAGATACGCAGTATTTT. Residues: CASSPTGTSTDTQYF.

The chain recombines TRBV19 with TRBJ2-7; 9 bases map to TRBD1. CDR3 length: 16 amino acids. Losses at the gene ends were 3 bases for V and 5 bases for J; bases not matched to a gene: 11. Germline V gene sequence: CDR1 LNHDA, CDR2 SQIVND (reference sequence). This chain's CDR3 is CASSIRLGQGFHEQYF. The CDR3 DNA follows: TGTGCCAGTAGTATCAGGCTCGGACAGGGGTTCCACGAGCAGTACTTC.

J is TRBJ2-3 and V is TRBV4-1; D possibly corresponds to TRBD2 (7 bases). Trimming left V 6 bases short and J 0 bases short, with 13 bases between. Per germline, CDR1 MGHRA and CDR2 YSYEKL. The CDR3 runs 15 residues. CDR3: CASRLAGASTDTQYF. The CDR3 coding sequence is TGCGCCAGCAGGTTGGCGGGGGCTAGCACAGATACGCAGTATTTT.

The CDR3 spells CASTRPGQSPDTQYF. The CDR3 bases are TGTGCCAGTACACGACCCGGGCAGTCCCCGGATACGCAGTATTTT. The chain couples TRBV19 to TRBJ2-3; unclear D gene. CDR3 length: 15 residues. V was shortened by 7 bases and J by 6 bases, with 20 bases between the two germline ends. Germline V gene lookup returns CDR1 LNHDA and CDR2 SQIVND (reference sequence).

This clone was counted a few times. This chain links TRBV29-1 with TRBJ2-5; 7 bases map to TRBD1. Trimming took 5 bases from V and 3 from J; bases not matched to a gene: 9. The CDR3 has 14 residues. Germline assignment: CDR1 SQVTM and CDR2 ANQGSEA. DNA for the CDR3: TGCAGCGTTTTAAAGGGGGCGAACAAAGAGACCCAGTACTTC. This codes for CSVLKGANKETQYF.

The chain uses TRBV29-1 and TRBJ2-6; unclear D gene. CDR1 is SQVTM and CDR2 is ANQGSEA in the germline V gene. The CDR3 spans 15 residues. Trimming removed 6 bases from V and 1 base from J, with 13 bases in between. The CDR3 loop is CSVRASVSGANVLTF. CDR3 sequence (DNA): TGCAGCGTCCGCGCATCCGTATCTGGGGCCAACGTCCTGACTTTC. The full variable domain, with the rest looked up from reference TRBV29-1 and TRBJ2-6, is SAVISQKPSRDICQRGTSLTIQCQVDSQVTMMFWYRQQPGQSLTLIATANQGSEATYESGFVIDKFPISRPNLTFSTLTVSNMSPEDSSIYLCSVRASVSGANVLTFGAGSRLTVL.

This CDR3 is CASSYQSPLHF. The DNA of the CDR3 is TGTGCCAGCAGTTATCAATCACCCCTCCACTTT. V is TRBV6-5 and J is TRBJ1-6; no firm D call. The V and J ends lost 3 bases and 10 bases respectively, with 4 bases between them. The CDR3 spans 11 residues. Per the germline V gene, CDR1 is MNHEY and CDR2 is SVGAGI.

V is TRBV30 and J is TRBJ2-1; TRBD2 aligns across 8 bases. CDR3 length: 15 amino acids. In germline, CDR1 is GTSNPN, CDR2 SVGIG (reference sequence). V lost 2 bases, J lost 7 bases, and 10 bases stayed unmatched. The chain's CDR3 is CAWSNRGLVSNEQFF. CDR3 nucleotides: TGTGCCTGGAGTAATAGGGGACTAGTTTCGAATGAGCAGTTCTTC.

This clone was seen a handful of times. For the CDR3, the DNA is TGTGCCAGCAGCCCGACGAGTTTCGACAATGAGCAGTTCTTC. As protein: CASSPTSFDNEQFF. V usage is TRBV7-3 and J usage is TRBJ2-1; D not resolved. CDR3 length: 14 amino acids. Germline values: CDR1 SGHTA, CDR2 FQGTGA. Trimming took off 5 bases at V and 5 bases at J, with 13 bases between the two ends.

V usage is TRBV6-5 and J usage is TRBJ2-5, with a weak D call TRBD1 (5 bases). This CDR3 contains 15 residues. Germline values: CDR1 MNHEY, CDR2 SVGAGI. V dropped 0 bases and J dropped 4 bases, with 12 bases sitting between them. The CDR3 sequence: CASSYSTGSIETQYF. The DNA of the CDR3 is TGTGCCAGCAGTTACTCAACAGGCTCGATAGAGACCCAGTACTTC.